One and the same sample provided the 22 T cell receptor beta chains below, sequenced in a study of control samples from healthy donors and cancer patients. The data were produced by immunoSEQ multiplex PCR, yet TCRdb's version contains in-frame clones alone and is incomplete. The data show under 85,000 clones, with less than 95% seen just once and 6.2% held by the top ten. The source material was blood. The receptors shown here come from a woman aged 35 to 49 in good health.

The chain links TRBV6-5 to TRBJ1-4; D ambiguous. This CDR3 contains 16 residues. The V end lost 2 bases, the J end lost 4 bases, and 14 bases lay between the germline ends. In germline, CDR1 is MNHEY, CDR2 SVGAGI. CDR3: CASSYLSGRVNEKLFF. CDR3 sequence (DNA): TGTGCCAGCAGTTACCTTTCGGGGAGGGTTAATGAAAAACTGTTTTTT.

This clone has a single count. The chain recombines TRBV7-2 with TRBJ2-1; 9 bases match TRBD2. Germline values: CDR1 SGHTA, CDR2 FQGNSA. The CDR3 spans 14 residues. The J segment lost 5 bases and the V segment lost 7 bases, leaving 6 bases of the junction unmatched. In nucleotides, the CDR3 is TGTGCCAGCACCCGACTAGCGGTCCACAATGAGCAGTTCTTC. The encoded protein is CASTRLAVHNEQFF.

The chain is built from TRBV19 and TRBJ2-5; D gene unclear. The germline V gene encodes CDR1 LNHDA and CDR2 SQIVND (reference sequence). V was cut by 9 bases and J by 5 bases, with 19 bases left in between. The CDR3 totals 14 residues. CDR3 sequence: CASGQVAGLETQYF. In DNA form, the CDR3 reads TGTGCCAGCGGTCAGGTGGCCGGTCTCGAGACCCAGTACTTC.

The chain joins TRBV30 to TRBJ1-5; D remains ambiguous. The CDR3 is made up of 13 amino acids. The germline V gene encodes CDR1 GTSNPN and CDR2 SVGIG (reference sequence). V gave up 2 bases and J gave up 5 bases, with 10 bases separating them. The CDR3 coding sequence is TGTGCCTGGAGTTACGGCGGGGATCAGCCCCAGCATTTT. Translating gives CAWSYGGDQPQHF. The complete variable domain, with remaining parts taken from reference TRBV30 and TRBJ1-5, reads SQTIHQWPATLVQPVGSPLSLECTVEGTSNPNLYWYRQAAGRGLQLLFYSVGIGQISSEVPQNLSASRPQDRQFILSSKKLLLSDSGFYLCAWSYGGDQPQHFGDGTRLSIL.

The genes are TRBV2 and TRBJ1-5; D uncertain. Germline-derived CDR1 and CDR2 are SNHLY and FYNNEI. V shed 0 bases and J shed 5 bases, with 8 bases lying between them. The CDR3 totals 14 residues. CDR3 sequence: CASSEALEHQPQHF. In nucleotides, the CDR3 is TGTGCCAGCAGTGAAGCGCTTGAACATCAGCCCCAGCATTTT.

Concerning this clone: At one end the junction does not follow the germline gene, possibly because of a read error. V gene TRBV6-5 combines with J gene TRBJ2-7, with D perhaps given as TRBD1 or TRBD2 (5 bases each). Germline V gene data show CDR1 as MNHEY and CDR2 as SVGAGI. The CDR3 loop spans 15 amino acids. CDR3 sequence (DNA): TGTGCCAGCCGTTATTCCGGGACCGAATCCTACGAGCAGTACTTC. Protein sequence: CASRYSGTESYEQYF.

The J gene is TRBJ1-5, the V gene TRBV13; D possibly corresponds to TRBD1 (6 bases). The germline CDR1 and CDR2 sequences are PRHDT and FYEKMQ (reference sequence). The CDR3 loop spans 14 amino acids. Between the trimmed V and J ends, which lost 5 bases and 6 bases, there was a span of 14 bases. The CDR3 sequence is CASSRGRGGQPQHF. CDR3 sequence (DNA): TGTGCCAGCAGCCGGGGCAGGGGAGGTCAGCCCCAGCATTTT.

The V call is TRBV9, the J call TRBJ1-1; D possibly corresponds to TRBD1 (5 bases). This CDR3 region has 15 residues. Germline V lookup: CDR1 SGDLS, CDR2 YYNGEE. V dropped 4 bases and J dropped 4 bases, with 17 bases sitting between them. The CDR3 protein is CASSPRPAGRTEAFF. CDR3 DNA: TGTGCCAGCAGCCCCCGTCCCGCAGGGCGCACTGAAGCTTTCTTT.

This clone was seen only once. The gene calls are TRBV7-3 and TRBJ2-1; 7 bases are a match to TRBD2. CDR1 SGHTA and CDR2 FQGTGA come from the germline V gene. The CDR3 extends over 13 amino acids. V gave up 3 bases and J gave up 10 bases; unmatched junction bases: 6. CDR3 sequence (DNA): TGTGCCAGCAGCTTCCCCGGTAGCGGGGAGCAGTTCTTC. It yields the protein CASSFPGSGEQFF.

V is TRBV6-2 or TRBV6-3 and J is TRBJ2-5; 7 bases agree with TRBD2. Looked up from germline, CDR1 is MNHEY and CDR2 is SVGEGT. The CDR3 totals 13 residues. The V gene end was trimmed by 4 bases and the J gene end by 7 bases; junction bases not matched to a gene: 6. CDR3 amino acids: CASSLTLAVTQYF. The CDR3 nucleotides read TGTGCCAGCAGTTTGACGCTAGCGGTGACCCAGTACTTC.

The rearrangement joins TRBV7-9 to TRBJ1-6; 10 bases are shared with TRBD1. This CDR3 has 18 amino acids. Losses at the gene ends were 2 bases for V and 0 bases for J; bases not matched to a gene: 4. Germline CDR1 reads SEHNR; CDR2 reads FQNEAQ (reference sequence). In nucleotides, the CDR3 is TGTGCCAGCAGCTTAAGGACAGGGGGGAACTCCTATAATTCACCCCTCCACTTT. Amino acids: CASSLRTGGNSYNSPLHF.

The chain uses TRBV27 and TRBJ2-7, with TRBD1 matching over 9 bases. V lost 5 bases and J lost 6; bases outside the gene matches: 14. CDR3 length equals 16 residues. Germline lookup yields CDR1 MNHEY and CDR2 SMNVEV (reference sequence). The CDR3 spells CASSPPPNRGPVEQYF. As DNA, the CDR3 is TGTGCCAGCAGTCCACCCCCTAACAGGGGGCCGGTCGAGCAGTACTTC.

This clone was counted a single time. The rearrangement links TRBV5-1 to TRBJ1-5; 7 positions match TRBD1. The CDR3 covers 15 residues. The germline V gene has CDR1 SGHRS and CDR2 YFSETQ. V lost 0 bases and J lost 4; bases outside the gene matches: 4. The DNA of the CDR3 is TGCGCCAGCAGCTTGGATACAGGGGAGAATCAGCCCCAGCATTTT. Protein product: CASSLDTGENQPQHF. Full variable domain (missing parts from reference TRBV5-1 and TRBJ1-5): KAGVTQTPRYLIKTRGQQVTLSCSPISGHRSVSWYQQTPGQGLQFLFEYFSETQRNKGNFPGRFSGRQFSNSRSEMNVSTLELGDSALYLCASSLDTGENQPQHFGDGTRLSIL.

The chain employs TRBV27 and TRBJ1-1; D remains unclear. V was shortened by 4 bases and J by 0 bases, with 15 bases between the two germline ends. Per the germline V gene, CDR1 is MNHEY and CDR2 is SMNVEV (reference sequence). The CDR3 spans 16 residues. The CDR3 region has the DNA TGTGCCAGCAGTTCGGCTTTTTCTCTTATGAACACTGAAGCTTTCTTT. It translates to CASSSAFSLMNTEAFF.

The V gene is TRBV5-4, the J gene TRBJ2-2; TRBD1 aligns across 7 bases. The V gene end was trimmed by 0 bases and the J gene end by 4 bases; junction bases not matched to a gene: 0. Germline loops: CDR1 SGHNT, CDR2 YYREEE (reference sequence). The CDR3 covers 14 residues. CDR3 sequence reads: CASSLGQGTGELFF. In nucleotides, the CDR3 is TGTGCCAGCAGCTTGGGACAGGGCACCGGGGAGCTGTTTTTT.

This clone was recorded once. This chain uses TRBV7-2 with TRBJ2-3; D ambiguous. The V gene's germline CDR1 is SGHTA and CDR2 FQGNSA. Between the trimmed V and J ends, which lost 5 bases and 0 bases, there was a span of 9 bases. The length of the CDR3 is 14 residues. The CDR3 region is CASSRRRSTDTQYF. CDR3 sequence (DNA): TGTGCCAGCAGCCGGCGCAGGAGCACAGATACGCAGTATTTT.

The V call is TRBV6-5, the J call TRBJ2-7, with D possibly being TRBD1 (6 bases). Per the germline V gene, CDR1 is MNHEY and CDR2 is SVGAGI. The ends were cut back, 0 bases at V and 2 bases at J, with 11 bases in the middle. This CDR3 comprises 15 residues. CDR3 region: CASSYSSAGAYEQYF. The DNA for the CDR3 is TGTGCCAGCAGTTACTCTTCTGCAGGGGCCTACGAGCAGTACTTC.

J is TRBJ1-1 and V is TRBV18; 9 nucleotides match TRBD1. The CDR3 loop spans 18 amino acids. Germline CDR1 KGHSH, CDR2 LQKENI. After removal of 6 bases from V and 1 base from J, the junction contained 15 bases not matched to a gene. The CDR3 loop is CASSAVTGTGNANTEAFF. The CDR3 region has the DNA TGTGCCAGCTCTGCCGTCACCGGGACAGGGAACGCGAACACTGAAGCTTTCTTT.

The chain has TRBV15 and TRBJ2-7; D ambiguous. There are 14 residues in the CDR3. Germline V gene data show CDR1 as LNHNV and CDR2 as YYDKDF (reference sequence). Trimming removed 0 bases at V and 0 bases at J, with 6 bases between. CDR3 residues: CATSRDRNSYEQYF. CDR3 nucleotide sequence: TGTGCCACCAGCAGAGATCGCAACTCCTACGAGCAGTACTTC. The variable domain in full, with the rest retrieved from reference TRBV15 and TRBJ2-7, is DAMVIQNPRYQVTQFGKPVTLSCSQTLNHNVMYWYQQKSSQAPKLLFHYYDKDFNNEADTPDNFQSRRPNTSFCFLDIRSPGLGDTAMYLCATSRDRNSYEQYFGPGTRLTVT.

The chain employs TRBV7-3 and TRBJ2-1, with 10 bases fitting TRBD2. Germline CDR1 SGHTA, CDR2 FQGTGA. The trim removed 2 bases at V and 9 bases at J, leaving 4 bases unmatched. The CDR3 has 14 amino acids. The CDR3 region has the DNA TGTGCCAGCAGCTTAGAGCGGGGGGGCCTTGAGCAGTTCTTC. This sequence encodes CASSLERGGLEQFF.

The J gene is TRBJ1-3, the V gene TRBV6-5; D uncertain. The germline CDR1 and CDR2 sequences are MNHEY and SVGAGI. V was trimmed by 0 bases and J by 4 bases, leaving 13 bases between them. This CDR3 has 16 residues. CDR3 coding DNA: TGTGCCAGCAGTTACTCAGTAGGGTCCCTCGGAAACACCATATATTTT. Its translation: CASSYSVGSLGNTIYF.

J is TRBJ2-2 and V is TRBV10-2; 9 bases match TRBD1. CDR1 WSHSY and CDR2 SAAADI come from the germline V gene. The CDR3 spans 15 residues. Trimming cost V 7 bases and J 5 bases; bases outside gene matches: 8. This CDR3 reads CASTPGQGVTGELFF. DNA of the CDR3: TGCGCCAGCACCCCGGGACAGGGAGTTACCGGGGAGCTGTTTTTT.